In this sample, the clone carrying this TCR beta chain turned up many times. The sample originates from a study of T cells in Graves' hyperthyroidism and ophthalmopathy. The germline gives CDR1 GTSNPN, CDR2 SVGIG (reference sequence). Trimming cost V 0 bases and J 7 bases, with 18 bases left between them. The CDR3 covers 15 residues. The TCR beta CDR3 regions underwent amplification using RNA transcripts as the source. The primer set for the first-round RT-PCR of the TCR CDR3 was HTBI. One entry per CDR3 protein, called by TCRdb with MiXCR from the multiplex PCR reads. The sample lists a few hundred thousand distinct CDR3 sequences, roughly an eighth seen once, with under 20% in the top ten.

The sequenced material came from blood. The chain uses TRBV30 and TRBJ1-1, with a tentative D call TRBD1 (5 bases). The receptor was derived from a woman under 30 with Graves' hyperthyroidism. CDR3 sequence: CAWSVGSAGRGEAFF. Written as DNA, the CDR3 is TGTGCCTGGAGTGTAGGGTCAGCAGGGAGGGGTGAAGCTTTCTTT.